This T cell receptor (beta chain) is drawn from a study of technical replicates of blood from a handful of donors. Clones were sequenced by immunoSEQ multiplex PCR, and TCRdb holds only the in-frame ones, with some missing. The sample lists about 83,000 clones; around 90% were seen once. The sample holds one count of this clone. CDR1 and CDR2 (germline): SQVTM, ANQGSEA. The V gene end was trimmed by 4 bases and the J gene end by 7 bases; junction bases not matched to a gene: 4. This CDR3 spans 12 amino acids. This receptor was obtained from a human donor in good health. Specimen: T cells isolated from PBMCs. The genes are TRBV29-1 and TRBJ1-2, with 9 bases matching TRBD1. CDR3 nucleotides: TGCAGCGTTGGGGACAGGGACAGTGGCTACACCTTC. Protein sequence: CSVGDRDSGYTF.